Below are 14 T cell receptor beta chains sequenced from a single sample in a study of shared clonotypes between healthy human individuals. Assay: immunoSEQ multiplex PCR; the TCRdb copy retains only in-frame clones and omits some. Among some 1,400,000 clones listed, approximately 97% were seen once. The sample taken for sequencing was naive CD4+ T cells sorted from blood. Subset here: CD45RA+ positively selected. The origin of the receptors is a man aged 25-45 years in good health.

The chain links TRBV11-3 to TRBJ2-1; 10 positions match TRBD2. V lost 2 bases, J lost 7 bases, and 17 bases stayed unmatched. Germline V lookup: CDR1 SGHNT, CDR2 YENEEA. The CDR3 extends over 19 amino acids. The CDR3 reads CASSLRGTELAGISNEQFF. The DNA of the CDR3 is TGTGCCAGCAGCTTAAGGGGGACAGAACTAGCGGGGATTTCTAATGAGCAGTTCTTC.

V gene TRBV19 combines with J gene TRBJ2-7, with 7 positions matching TRBD1. Germline CDR1 is LNHDA and CDR2 is SQIVND (reference sequence). The CDR3 spans 16 residues. J lost 1 base, V lost 4 bases, and 10 bases had no gene match. CDR3 in amino acids: CASSSPPNRGSYEQYF. The CDR3 DNA follows: TGTGCCAGTAGTAGCCCCCCCAACAGGGGATCCTACGAGCAGTACTTC.

The CDR3 here is CASSNGLNNEQFF. CDR3 nucleotides: TGTGCCAGCAGCAACGGACTCAACAATGAGCAGTTCTTC. The chain employs TRBV6-5 and TRBJ2-1; TRBD2 is a possible D gene (5 bases). This CDR3 has 13 amino acids. Germline CDR1 reads MNHEY; CDR2 reads SVGAGI. Trimming left V 6 bases short and J 5 bases short, with 11 bases between.

The chain couples TRBV18 to TRBJ2-7; a weak D match, TRBD1 (5 bases). The CDR3 consists of 19 residues. Germline CDR1 is KGHSH and CDR2 is LQKENI. Deletions cut 0 bases from V and 1 base from J, with 22 bases between. In DNA, the CDR3 is TGTGCCAGCTCACCACCAGGCCGATCATCAGGGTTAGATTCCTACGAGCAGTACTTC. Translated: CASSPPGRSSGLDSYEQYF.

The gene calls are TRBV7-2 and TRBJ2-7, with D maybe TRBD2 (6 bases). The CDR3 length is 15 residues. Germline V gene lookup returns CDR1 SGHTA and CDR2 FQGNSA. The V gene lost 3 bases and the J gene lost 3 bases, with 15 bases spanning the gap. The CDR3 protein is CASSLEGRSIYEQYF. The CDR3 DNA reads TGTGCCAGCAGCTTGGAGGGAAGGTCTATCTACGAGCAGTACTTC. Full variable domain (outside the CDR3, taken from reference TRBV7-2 and TRBJ2-7): GAGVSQSPSNKVTEKGKDVELRCDPISGHTALYWYRQSLGQGLEFLIYFQGNSAPDKSGLPSDRFSAERTGGSVSTLTIQRTQQEDSAVYLCASSLEGRSIYEQYFGPGTRLTVT.

This clone was seen a single time. This sequence joins TRBV9 and TRBJ2-1; maybe TRBD2 (6 bases). V lost 4 bases to trimming and J lost 8 bases, with 19 bases between them. This CDR3 is 15 amino acids long. CDR1 is SGDLS, CDR2 YYNGEE, per germline. This chain's CDR3 is CASSLGLPATDEQFF. CDR3 bases: TGTGCCAGCAGCCTTGGACTACCCGCGACGGATGAGCAGTTCTTC.

This clone was recorded only once. The V gene is TRBV7-6, the J gene TRBJ2-7; 9 bases align to TRBD2. Germline loops: CDR1 SGHVS, CDR2 FNYEAQ. The CDR3 length is 14 residues. Unmatched junction bases numbered 6, after V lost 4 bases and J lost 5 bases. The CDR3 is CASSSLAGIHEQYF. In DNA form, the CDR3 reads TGTGCCAGCAGCTCCCTAGCGGGAATCCACGAGCAGTACTTC.

The J gene is TRBJ2-1, the V gene TRBV7-9; 10 positions agree with TRBD2. V lost 6 bases, J lost 5 bases, and 7 bases stayed unmatched. In germline, CDR1 is SEHNR, CDR2 FQNEAQ (reference sequence). This CDR3 has 15 residues. CDR3 region: CASSSGTSDNNEQFF. The CDR3 nucleotides read TGTGCCAGCAGTTCCGGGACTAGCGACAACAATGAGCAGTTCTTC.

The V and J genes are TRBV4-1 and TRBJ2-2, with TRBD2 matching 8 bases. The ends lost 4 bases at V and 5 bases at J; junction bases unmatched: 6. The CDR3 runs to 15 residues. The germline V gene has CDR1 MGHRA and CDR2 YSYEKL. CDR3 in amino acids: CASSPIAGWTGELFF. DNA of the CDR3: TGCGCCAGCAGCCCGATAGCGGGATGGACCGGGGAGCTGTTTTTT.

The chain employs TRBV5-1 and TRBJ1-3; D is unresolved. V gave up 0 bases and J gave up 0 bases, with 13 bases separating them. The germline V gene has CDR1 SGHRS and CDR2 YFSETQ. The CDR3 loop spans 17 amino acids. The CDR3 protein is CASSLGGNRLSGNTIYF. The CDR3 coding sequence is TGCGCCAGCAGCTTGGGCGGGAACCGACTCTCTGGAAACACCATATATTTT. The complete variable domain, with remaining parts taken from reference TRBV5-1 and TRBJ1-3, reads KAGVTQTPRYLIKTRGQQVTLSCSPISGHRSVSWYQQTPGQGLQFLFEYFSETQRNKGNFPGRFSGRQFSNSRSEMNVSTLELGDSALYLCASSLGGNRLSGNTIYFGEGSWLTVV.

This chain uses TRBV5-4 with TRBJ2-7; maybe TRBD2 (6 bases). Trimming removed 3 bases at V and 3 bases at J, with 19 bases between. Germline V gene lookup returns CDR1 SGHNT and CDR2 YYREEE (reference sequence). There are 16 residues in the CDR3. The CDR3 DNA reads TGTGCCAGCAGCTCCGCGGCCGGGGGTCAAGTCTACGAGCAGTACTTC. This sequence encodes CASSSAAGGQVYEQYF.

The V call is TRBV11-2, the J call TRBJ2-7, with D hard to call. Trimming took off 5 bases at V and 0 bases at J, with 14 bases between the two ends. Per germline, CDR1 SGHAT and CDR2 FQNNGV. This CDR3 comprises 15 residues. In DNA, the CDR3 is TGTGCCAGCAGCATGGGCCAAAGGAGCTCCTACGAGCAGTACTTC. Amino acid sequence: CASSMGQRSSYEQYF.

The chain is built from TRBV18 and TRBJ1-5; D unclear. The CDR3 totals 16 residues. V lost 3 bases and J lost 6, with 18 bases in between. Germline V CDR1 and CDR2: KGHSH, LQKENI. The CDR3 region is CASSPFNLGGGQPQHF. CDR3 nucleotides: TGTGCCAGCTCACCTTTTAATCTCGGAGGCGGTCAGCCCCAGCATTTT. Complete variable domain (other parts from reference TRBV18 and TRBJ1-5): NAGVMQNPRHLVRRRGQEARLRCSPMKGHSHVYWYRQLPEEGLKFMVYLQKENIIDESGMPKERFSAEFPKEGPSILRIQQVVRGDSAAYFCASSPFNLGGGQPQHFGDGTRLSIL.

The rearrangement uses TRBV21-1 and TRBJ1-1; the table calls TRBD1, which could not be checked here. TRBV21-1 is a known pseudogene. There are 15 residues in the CDR3. The CDR3: CASSKEGVGNTEAFF. The DNA for the CDR3 is TGTGCCAGCAGCAAAGAAGGGGTAGGGAACACTGAAGCTTTCTTT.